This T cell receptor (beta chain) stems from a study of blood T cell repertoires in COVID-19. Clones were sequenced by immunoSEQ multiplex PCR, and TCRdb holds only the in-frame ones, with some missing. Counted here are about 37,000 clones, approximately 91% occurring once; the ten biggest clones make up approximately 5.9%. Trimming took 6 bases from V and 2 from J; bases not matched to a gene: 3. This CDR3 region has 13 residues. The clonotype originates from a human donor in a cohort sampled during active COVID-19. This chain joins TRBV12-3 or TRBV12-4 and TRBJ1-2, with TRBD1 matching over 7 bases. The sample consisted of peripheral blood. The CDR3 region is CASRPTGNYGYTF. CDR3 bases: TGTGCCAGCAGACCGACAGGGAACTATGGCTACACCTTC.